This TCR beta chain was identified during a study of shared T cell receptors in the human thymus (dated by TCRdb to the early 2020s). For context, the study as a whole: The study examined how self-reactive, shared T-cell receptor alpha chains are generated in the human thymus.

On this clone itself: Its binding antigen is unknown. No much larger clone exists at a distance of one base, and base qualities are not known.

V is pruned by 0 bases and J by 2 bases, leaving 7 bases of the junction without a gene match. Including cysteine and phenylalanine, the CDR3 has 16 amino acids. Only the CDR3 part of the read is kept: 48 bases, read in frame from the first base. Taken from the germline V gene, the CDR1 and CDR2 loops are SGHTA and FQGNSA. Library prep was done by the immunoSEQ multiplex PCR assay. The source is immuneACCESS, and TCRdb retained only in-frame sequences with V and J called. Part of the clones is not carried over; for the studies checked, unresolved V genes explain less than half of this, and the remainder is unexplained. The sample has hundreds of thousands of clones on record, around 87% of them singletons. Of the sample, roughly 0.0087% falls within the top ten clones. These data were also reused for a study on human thymus T cells. The second study's authors report: Donors were immunologically healthy infants undergoing open corrective cardiac surgery for congenital heart defects in Finland. The thymus tissue came from surgical resects taken out during corrective cardiac surgery. Usage of V and J gene segments appeared to be biased in both the thymic and the peripheral blood repertoires. The related research found that thymic TCR repertoires overlapped highly between unrelated individuals. The study characterized TCR alpha and beta repertoires from under 10 infant thymus samples and a few related peripheral blood samples. Donor ages ranging from roughly 6 to 244 days were recorded, and a handful of male and a couple of female infants were included in the cohort. Thymocytes were freed from the tissue by mechanical means and kept at -70 degrees C as pellets of roughly 9-33 million cells. Genomic DNA was extracted from frozen cell pellets with a QIAsymphony instrument. Using the immunoSEQ multiplex PCR assay, the TCRB and TCRAD loci were amplified from a standardized quantity of quality-controlled genomic DNA. The amplicons spanned the V(D)J region and were long enough to cover the CDR3 and allow V and J genes to be identified. Through the commercial immunoSEQ service, the amplicons were sequenced on an Illumina platform. Primer bias and sequencing errors were corrected as previously described, and TCRAD and TCRB were defined on the basis of the IMGT database. Repertoires were analysed with immunoSEQ Analyzer 3.0 and VDJTools, covering basic statistics, V/J segment usage, diversity estimates, rarefaction and pairwise overlap. Chao1, ChaoE, Efron-Thisted, Shannon and inverse Simpson indices were used to estimate diversity, which was also estimated on datasets down-sampled to the smallest sample. Repertoire overlap was assessed by strict matching of CDR3 nucleotide sequence, V gene and J gene, and clustering was done by Jaccard-based multidimensional scaling. On average, roughly 890,000 unique TCRB clonotypes were obtained from thymus samples, compared with 70,000 to 100,000 from blood samples.

Input material: thymocytes. The TCR originated in a boy under two years old with a congenital heart defect. Donor details come from another sample of the same person, matched by shared clones. Here the chain combines TRBV7-2 and TRBJ2-7; 7 middle bases align to TRBD2. The CDR3 region has the sequence CASSLAASGPAYEQYF. The DNA is as follows: TGTGCCAGCAGCTTAGCGGCTAGCGGTCCCGCCTACGAGCAGTACTTC.